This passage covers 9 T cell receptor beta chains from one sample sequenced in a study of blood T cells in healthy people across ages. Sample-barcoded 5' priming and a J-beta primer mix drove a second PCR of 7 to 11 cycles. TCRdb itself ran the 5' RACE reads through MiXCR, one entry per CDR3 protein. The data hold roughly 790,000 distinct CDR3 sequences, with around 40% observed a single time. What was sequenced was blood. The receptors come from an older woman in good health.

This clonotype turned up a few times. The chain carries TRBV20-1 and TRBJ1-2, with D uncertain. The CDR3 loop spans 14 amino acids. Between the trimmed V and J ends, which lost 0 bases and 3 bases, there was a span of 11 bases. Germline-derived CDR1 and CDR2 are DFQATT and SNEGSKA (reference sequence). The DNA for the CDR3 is TGCAGTGCTAGAGATCATGGGTCGGACTATGGCTACACCTTC. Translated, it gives CSARDHGSDYGYTF.

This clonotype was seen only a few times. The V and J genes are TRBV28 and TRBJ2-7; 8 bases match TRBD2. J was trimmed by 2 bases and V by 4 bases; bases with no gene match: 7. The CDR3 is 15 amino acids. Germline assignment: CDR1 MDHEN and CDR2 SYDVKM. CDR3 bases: TGTGCCAGCAGTTCCCATCAACTAGCGGCCTACGAGCAGTACTTC. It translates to CASSSHQLAAYEQYF.

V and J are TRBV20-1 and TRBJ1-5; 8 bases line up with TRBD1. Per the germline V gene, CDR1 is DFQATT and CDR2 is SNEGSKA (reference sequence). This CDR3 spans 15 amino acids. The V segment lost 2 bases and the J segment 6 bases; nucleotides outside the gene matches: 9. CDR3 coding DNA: TGCAGTGCTAGATTTATGGACAGGGATAGTCAGCCCCAGCATTTT. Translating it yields CSARFMDRDSQPQHF.

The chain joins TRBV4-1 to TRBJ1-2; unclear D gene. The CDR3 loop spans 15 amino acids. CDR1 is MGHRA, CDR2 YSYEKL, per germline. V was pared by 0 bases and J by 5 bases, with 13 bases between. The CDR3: CASSQDNRSGYGYTF. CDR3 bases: TGCGCCAGCAGCCAAGATAATAGGTCCGGGTATGGCTACACCTTC.

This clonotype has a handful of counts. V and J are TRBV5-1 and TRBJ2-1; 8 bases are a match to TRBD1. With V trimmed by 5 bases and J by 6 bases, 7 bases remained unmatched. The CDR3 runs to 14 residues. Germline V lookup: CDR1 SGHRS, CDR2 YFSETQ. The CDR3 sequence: CASSGQGSGNEQFF. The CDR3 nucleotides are TGCGCCAGCAGTGGACAGGGATCGGGCAATGAGCAGTTCTTC.

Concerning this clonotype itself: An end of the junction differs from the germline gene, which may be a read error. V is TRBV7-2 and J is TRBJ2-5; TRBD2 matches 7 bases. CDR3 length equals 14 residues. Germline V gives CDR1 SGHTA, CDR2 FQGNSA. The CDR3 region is CASSYRTRQEAQYF. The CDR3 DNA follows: TGTGCCAGCAGCTATAGGACTAGGCAAGAGGCCCAGTACTTC. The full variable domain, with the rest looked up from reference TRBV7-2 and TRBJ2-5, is GAGVSQSPSNKVTEKGKDVELRCDPISGHTALYWYRQSLGQGLEFLIYFQGNSAPDKSGLPSDRFSAERTGGSVSTLTIQRTQQEDSAVYLCASSYRTRQEAQYFGPGTRLLVL.

CDR3 in DNA: TGCAGCATCCGGGGACAAGGGGATGAAAAACTGTTTTTT. It encodes CSIRGQGDEKLFF. This chain joins TRBV29-1 and TRBJ1-4; tentative D call: TRBD1 (6 bases). V lost 8 bases, J lost 6 bases, and 16 bases lay in between. Germline assignment: CDR1 SQVTM and CDR2 ANQGSEA. This CDR3 is built from 13 residues. Together with reference TRBV29-1 and TRBJ1-4, the CDR3 gives the full variable domain: SAVISQKPSRDICQRGTSLTIQCQVDSQVTMMFWYRQQPGQSLTLIATANQGSEATYESGFVIDKFPISRPNLTFSTLTVSNMSPEDSSIYLCSIRGQGDEKLFFGSGTQLSVL.

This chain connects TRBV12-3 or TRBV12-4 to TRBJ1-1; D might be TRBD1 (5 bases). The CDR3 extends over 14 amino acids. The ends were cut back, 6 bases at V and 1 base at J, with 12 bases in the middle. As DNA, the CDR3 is TGTGCCAGCAGCCCGGGGGGGAGGAACACTGAAGCTTTCTTT. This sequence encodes CASSPGGRNTEAFF.

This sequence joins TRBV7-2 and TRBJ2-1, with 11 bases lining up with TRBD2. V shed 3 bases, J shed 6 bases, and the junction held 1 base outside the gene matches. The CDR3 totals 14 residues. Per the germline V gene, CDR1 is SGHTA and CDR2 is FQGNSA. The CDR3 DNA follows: TGTGCCAGCAGCTTTAGCGGGAGGGCCAATGAGCAGTTCTTC. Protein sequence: CASSFSGRANEQFF.